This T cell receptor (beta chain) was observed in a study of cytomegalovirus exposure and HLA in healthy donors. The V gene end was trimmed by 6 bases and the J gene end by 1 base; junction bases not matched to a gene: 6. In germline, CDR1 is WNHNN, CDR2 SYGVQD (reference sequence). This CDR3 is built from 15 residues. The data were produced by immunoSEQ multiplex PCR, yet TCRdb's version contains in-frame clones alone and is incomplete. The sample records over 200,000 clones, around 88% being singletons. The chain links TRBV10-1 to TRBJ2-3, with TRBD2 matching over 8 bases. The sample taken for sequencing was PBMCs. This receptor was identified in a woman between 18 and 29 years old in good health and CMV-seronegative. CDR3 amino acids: CASRGIAGRTDTQYF. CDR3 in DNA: TGCGCCAGCAGGGGTATAGCGGGACGCACAGATACGCAGTATTTT.